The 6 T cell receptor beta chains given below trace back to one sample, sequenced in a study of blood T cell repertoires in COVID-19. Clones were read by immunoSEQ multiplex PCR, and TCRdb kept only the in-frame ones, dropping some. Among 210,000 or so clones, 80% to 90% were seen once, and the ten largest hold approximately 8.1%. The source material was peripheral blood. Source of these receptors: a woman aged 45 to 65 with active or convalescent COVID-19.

CDR3 nucleotides: TGTGCCAGCAGCGGAGCGACAGGGGGACGTAATCAGCCCCAGCATTTT. It translates to CASSGATGGRNQPQHF. The chain is built from TRBV2 and TRBJ1-5, with 9 bases aligning to TRBD1. J lost 4 bases, V lost 6 bases, and 10 bases had no gene match. Germline CDR1 and CDR2: SNHLY and FYNNEI. CDR3 length equals 16 residues.

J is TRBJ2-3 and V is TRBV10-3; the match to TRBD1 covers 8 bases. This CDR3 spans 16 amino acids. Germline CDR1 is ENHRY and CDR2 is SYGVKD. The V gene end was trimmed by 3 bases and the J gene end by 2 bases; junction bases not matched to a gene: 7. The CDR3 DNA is TGTGCCATCAGTGACTTTCGACAGGGGAACACAGATACGCAGTATTTT. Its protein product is CAISDFRQGNTDTQYF.

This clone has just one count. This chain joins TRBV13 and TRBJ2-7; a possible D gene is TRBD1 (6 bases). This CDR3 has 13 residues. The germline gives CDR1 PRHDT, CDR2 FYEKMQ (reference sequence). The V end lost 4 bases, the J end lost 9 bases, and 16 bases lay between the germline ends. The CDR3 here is CASSSTQGSRQYV. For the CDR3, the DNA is TGTGCCAGCAGCTCCACACAGGGTTCACGGCAGTACGTC.

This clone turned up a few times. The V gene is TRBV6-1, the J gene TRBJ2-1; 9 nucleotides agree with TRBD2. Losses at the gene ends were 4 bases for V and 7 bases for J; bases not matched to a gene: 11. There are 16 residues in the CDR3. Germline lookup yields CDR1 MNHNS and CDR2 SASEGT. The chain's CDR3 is CASSVAGGGAQNEQFF. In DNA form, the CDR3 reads TGTGCCAGCAGTGTAGCGGGCGGGGGGGCCCAAAATGAGCAGTTCTTC.

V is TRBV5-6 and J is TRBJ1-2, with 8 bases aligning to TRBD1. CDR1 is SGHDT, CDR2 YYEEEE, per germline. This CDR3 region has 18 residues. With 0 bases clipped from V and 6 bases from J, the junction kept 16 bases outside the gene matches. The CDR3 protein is CASSLGQGAKAMVNGYTF. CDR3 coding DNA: TGTGCCAGCAGCTTGGGGCAGGGGGCGAAAGCCATGGTTAATGGCTACACCTTC.

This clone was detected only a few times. This CDR3 reads CASKQGAGLAPTGELFF. Here the CDR3 DNA reads TGTGCCAGCAAGCAAGGAGCGGGCTTGGCTCCCACCGGGGAGCTGTTTTTT. The V and J genes are TRBV11-2 and TRBJ2-2; TRBD2 is a possible D gene (6 bases). In germline, CDR1 is SGHAT, CDR2 FQNNGV. V lost 7 bases and J 4 bases, leaving 22 bases between the germline ends. This CDR3 has 17 residues.